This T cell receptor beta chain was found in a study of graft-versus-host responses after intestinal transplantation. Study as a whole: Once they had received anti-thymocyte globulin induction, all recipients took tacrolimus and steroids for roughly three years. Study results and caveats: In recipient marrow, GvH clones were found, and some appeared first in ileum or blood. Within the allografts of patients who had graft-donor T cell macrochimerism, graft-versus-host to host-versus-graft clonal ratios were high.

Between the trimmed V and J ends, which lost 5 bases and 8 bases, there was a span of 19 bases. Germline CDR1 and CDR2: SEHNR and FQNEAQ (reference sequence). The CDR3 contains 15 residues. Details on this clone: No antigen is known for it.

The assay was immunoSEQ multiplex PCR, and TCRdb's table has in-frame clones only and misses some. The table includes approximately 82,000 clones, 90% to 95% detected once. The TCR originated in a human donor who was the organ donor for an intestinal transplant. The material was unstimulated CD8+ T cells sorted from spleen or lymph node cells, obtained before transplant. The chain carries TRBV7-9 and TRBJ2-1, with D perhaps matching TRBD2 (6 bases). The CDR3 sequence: CASSGVAANVDEQFF. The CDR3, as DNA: TGTGCCAGCAGCGGGGTAGCGGCTAACGTCGATGAGCAGTTCTTC.